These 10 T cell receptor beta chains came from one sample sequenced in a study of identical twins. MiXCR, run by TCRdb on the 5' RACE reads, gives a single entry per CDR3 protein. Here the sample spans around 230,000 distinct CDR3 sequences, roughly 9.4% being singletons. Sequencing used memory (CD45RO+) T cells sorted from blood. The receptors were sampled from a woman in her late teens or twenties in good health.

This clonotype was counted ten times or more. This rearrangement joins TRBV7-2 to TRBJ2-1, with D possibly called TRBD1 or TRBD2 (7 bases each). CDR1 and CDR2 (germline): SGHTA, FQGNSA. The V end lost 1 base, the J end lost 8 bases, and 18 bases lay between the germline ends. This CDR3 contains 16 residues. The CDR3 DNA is TGTGCCAGCAGCTTAGGGTCCAGGGGGAGGGCCTATGAGCAGTTCTTC. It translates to CASSLGSRGRAYEQFF.

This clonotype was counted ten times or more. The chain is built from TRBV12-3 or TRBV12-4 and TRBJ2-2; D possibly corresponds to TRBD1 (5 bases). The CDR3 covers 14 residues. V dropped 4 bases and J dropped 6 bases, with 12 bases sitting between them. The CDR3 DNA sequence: TGTGCCAGCAGTTCGCTCCAGGGTGCCGGGGAGCTGTTTTTT. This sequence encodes CASSSLQGAGELFF.

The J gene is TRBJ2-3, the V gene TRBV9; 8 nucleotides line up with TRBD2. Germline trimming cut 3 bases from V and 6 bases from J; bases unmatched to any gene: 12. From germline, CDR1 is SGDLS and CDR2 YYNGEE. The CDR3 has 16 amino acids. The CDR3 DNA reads TGTGCCAGCAGCGGCGCGTTACTAGCGGCCGATGATACGCAGTATTTT. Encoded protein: CASSGALLAADDTQYF.

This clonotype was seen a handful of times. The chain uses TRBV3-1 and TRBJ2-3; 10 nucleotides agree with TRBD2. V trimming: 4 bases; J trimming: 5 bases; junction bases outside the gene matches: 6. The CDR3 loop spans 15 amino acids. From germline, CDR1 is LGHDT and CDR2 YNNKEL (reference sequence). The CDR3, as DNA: TGTGCCAGCAGCCGTAGCGGGGGGCGGAGAGATACGCAGTATTTT. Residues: CASSRSGGRRDTQYF.

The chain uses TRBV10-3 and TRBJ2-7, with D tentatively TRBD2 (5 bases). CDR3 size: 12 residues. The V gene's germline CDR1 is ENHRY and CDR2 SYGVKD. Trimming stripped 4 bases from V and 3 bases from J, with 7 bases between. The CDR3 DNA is TGTGCCATCAGTGTTGGAGGCTACGAGCAGTACTTC. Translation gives CAISVGGYEQYF.

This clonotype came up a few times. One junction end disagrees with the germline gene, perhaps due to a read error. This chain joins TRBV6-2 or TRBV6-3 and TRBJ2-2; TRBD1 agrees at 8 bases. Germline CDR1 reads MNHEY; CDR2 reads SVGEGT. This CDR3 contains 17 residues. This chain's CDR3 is CASSHSDRGGFRGELFF. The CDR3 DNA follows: TGTGCCAGCAGTCACTCCGACAGGGGCGGGTTTCGCGGGGAGCTGTTTTTT.

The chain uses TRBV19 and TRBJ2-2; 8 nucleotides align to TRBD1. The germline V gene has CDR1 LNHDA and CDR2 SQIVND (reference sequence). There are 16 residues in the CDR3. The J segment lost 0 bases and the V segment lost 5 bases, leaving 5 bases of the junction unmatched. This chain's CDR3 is CASSPWDRPNTGELFF. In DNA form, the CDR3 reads TGTGCCAGTAGTCCCTGGGACAGGCCGAACACCGGGGAGCTGTTTTTT.

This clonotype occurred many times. CDR3 in amino acids: CASSYRLSGELFF. The CDR3 nucleotides are TGTGCCAGCAGTTATCGGTTGAGCGGGGAGCTGTTTTTT. The rearrangement links TRBV6-2 or TRBV6-3 to TRBJ2-2; D is uncertain. Deletions cut 3 bases from V and 7 bases from J, with 9 bases between. Germline V gene data show CDR1 as MNHEY and CDR2 as SVGEGT. CDR3 size: 13 residues.

DNA for the CDR3: TGTGCCAGCAGTTTATCCTTCAAAGAGGCGAGTATCTCCTACGAGCAGTACTTC. Protein sequence: CASSLSFKEASISYEQYF. This sequence joins TRBV12-3 or TRBV12-4 and TRBJ2-7; the D is unclear. Trimming took off 2 bases at V and 0 bases at J, with 20 bases between the two ends. This CDR3 has 18 residues.

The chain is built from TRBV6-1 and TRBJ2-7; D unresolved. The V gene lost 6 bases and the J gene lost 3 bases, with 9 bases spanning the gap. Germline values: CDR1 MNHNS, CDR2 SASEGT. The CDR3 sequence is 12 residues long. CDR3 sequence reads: CASSTTVYEQYF. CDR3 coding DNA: TGTGCCAGCAGCACGACGGTCTACGAGCAGTACTTC.